A single sample gave rise to the 14 T cell receptor beta chains below, sequenced in a study of cytomegalovirus exposure and HLA in healthy donors. The primer mix had 60 Vbeta and 13 Jbeta primers. TCRdb keeps only in-frame clones here, not all; method: immunoSEQ multiplex PCR. The repertoire shows some 96,000 clones; the top ten hold 3% to 3.5%. Sample: PBMCs. These receptors originate from a woman in her 30s in good health and CMV-seronegative.

The V call is TRBV16, the J call TRBJ2-3; D is possibly TRBD2 (5 bases). The V gene's germline CDR1 is KGHSY and CDR2 FQNENV. The CDR3 covers 15 residues. Trimming took off 0 bases at V and 3 bases at J, with 10 bases between the two ends. CDR3 in amino acids: CASSQSWGETDTQYF. The CDR3 nucleotides read TGTGCCAGCAGCCAATCTTGGGGAGAGACAGATACGCAGTATTTT.

The J gene is TRBJ2-7, the V gene TRBV11-2; TRBD1 matches at 9 bases. The ends lost 2 bases at V and 3 bases at J; junction bases unmatched: 8. CDR1 and CDR2 (germline): SGHAT, FQNNGV. The CDR3 has 16 residues. The CDR3 DNA is TGTGCCAGCAGCTTATCCCCTAGGACAGGGGACTACGAGCAGTACTTC. This encodes CASSLSPRTGDYEQYF.

This chain links TRBV11-3 with TRBJ2-1, with TRBD2 matching 14 bases. In germline, CDR1 is SGHNT, CDR2 YENEEA. The trim removed 4 bases at V and 5 bases at J, leaving 1 base unmatched. The CDR3 is made up of 15 amino acids. CDR3 residues: CASSSGLAGDNEQFF. The CDR3 DNA reads TGTGCCAGCAGCTCGGGACTAGCGGGGGACAATGAGCAGTTCTTC.

The chain joins TRBV11-3 to TRBJ2-3; D unresolved. Germline lookup yields CDR1 SGHNT and CDR2 YENEEA. V lost 5 bases and J 3 bases, leaving 12 bases between the germline ends. The CDR3 spans 14 residues. The CDR3, as DNA: TGTGCCAGCAGCCCACAACGAAGTACAGATACGCAGTATTTT. Amino acid sequence: CASSPQRSTDTQYF.

As DNA, the CDR3 is TGTGCCAGCAGGAGCAGTGGGGGCGCCACGGAGACCCAGTACTTC. This encodes CASRSSGGATETQYF. The rearrangement joins TRBV7-3 to TRBJ2-5, with a weak D call TRBD1 (6 bases). From germline, CDR1 is SGHTA and CDR2 FQGTGA. V was clipped by 6 bases and J by 5 bases, with 19 bases between them. The CDR3 is 15 residues long.

This chain connects TRBV11-1 to TRBJ2-7, with D possibly being TRBD2 (7 bases). V was cut by 5 bases and J by 3 bases, with 11 bases left in between. Germline CDR1 is SGHAT and CDR2 is FQDESV (reference sequence). The CDR3 length is 13 residues. The CDR3 sequence: CASSPGEGYEQYF. CDR3 nucleotides: TGTGCCAGCAGCCCAGGGGAGGGCTACGAGCAGTACTTC.

The chain recombines TRBV28 with TRBJ1-2; 7 bases fit TRBD1. The CDR3 has 13 amino acids. V lost 3 bases, J lost 4 bases, and 2 bases stayed unmatched. Germline lookup yields CDR1 MDHEN and CDR2 SYDVKM. This CDR3 is CASSFRDSYGYTF. CDR3 DNA: TGTGCCAGCAGTTTTCGGGACAGCTATGGCTACACCTTC.

The V gene is TRBV5-1, the J gene TRBJ2-5; D remains unclear. The V and J ends lost 4 bases and 2 bases respectively, with 12 bases between them. The CDR3 is 14 residues long. CDR1 and CDR2 (germline): SGHRS, YFSETQ. This chain's CDR3 is CASSRATIQETQYF. In DNA form, the CDR3 reads TGCGCCAGCAGCAGAGCTACCATTCAAGAGACCCAGTACTTC.

The chain is built from TRBV11-2 and TRBJ1-2; D gene ambiguous. Trimming stripped 0 bases from V and 6 bases from J, with 5 bases between. The CDR3 is made up of 12 amino acids. CDR1 is SGHAT, CDR2 FQNNGV, per germline. The CDR3 is CASSLEGDGYTF. In nucleotides, the CDR3 is TGTGCCAGCAGCTTAGAAGGAGATGGCTACACCTTC.

The CDR3 is CASSLAGGSVDEQFF. Here the CDR3 DNA reads TGCGCCAGCAGCTTGGCCGGAGGGAGTGTGGATGAGCAGTTCTTC. This chain links TRBV5-1 with TRBJ2-1; D is possibly TRBD2 (6 bases). V lost 0 bases to trimming and J lost 8 bases, with 15 bases between them. The CDR3 length is 15 residues. Germline CDR1 reads SGHRS; CDR2 reads YFSETQ. Looking up the rest from reference TRBV5-1 and TRBJ2-1 gives the full variable domain: KAGVTQTPRYLIKTRGQQVTLSCSPISGHRSVSWYQQTPGQGLQFLFEYFSETQRNKGNFPGRFSGRQFSNSRSEMNVSTLELGDSALYLCASSLAGGSVDEQFFGPGTRLTVL.

The V call is TRBV2, the J call TRBJ1-6; D gene ambiguous. CDR3 length: 12 residues. V was clipped by 6 bases and J by 10 bases, with 10 bases between them. Looked up from germline, CDR1 is SNHLY and CDR2 is FYNNEI. In DNA, the CDR3 is TGTGCCAGCAGAGGAGGAGGGTCACCCCTCCACTTT. This encodes CASRGGGSPLHF.

This chain connects TRBV10-1 to TRBJ2-3; the D gene is possibly TRBD1 (5 bases). Germline CDR1 WNHNN, CDR2 SYGVQD (reference sequence). The CDR3 length is 11 residues. V was clipped by 3 bases and J by 8 bases, with 6 bases between them. CDR3 sequence (DNA): TGCGCCAGCAGTGAAGGGGTTACGCAGTATTTT. Translated: CASSEGVTQYF.

Comment on this clone: The identical CDR3 is also encoded by other nucleotide sequences in the sample. Here the CDR3 DNA reads TGTGCCAGCAGCTTAGTCCTCGAGACCCAGTACTTC. It is translated as CASSLVLETQYF. V and J are TRBV7-2 and TRBJ2-5; D is ambiguous. The V gene's germline CDR1 is SGHTA and CDR2 FQGNSA. The CDR3 consists of 12 residues. Trimming pared 1 base from V and 5 bases from J, leaving 5 bases between.

In nucleotides, the CDR3 is TGTGCCAGCAGTTTAAAGACTGATAGCAATCAGCCCCAGCATTTT. It codes for CASSLKTDSNQPQHF. The chain carries TRBV7-6 and TRBJ1-5; D unclear. V lost 6 bases, J lost 0 bases, and 12 bases lay in between. The CDR3 has 15 amino acids. Germline V gives CDR1 SGHVS, CDR2 FNYEAQ.